This T cell receptor beta chain was recorded in a study of response to subunit inactivated influenza vaccine. Regarding the study as a whole: Researchers suggested that each seasonal influenza vaccination recruits few new T cells.

The CDR3 runs to 13 residues. V lost 3 bases and J lost 4, with 10 bases in between. Germline V gene lookup returns CDR1 MNHEY and CDR2 SVGAGI. This clonotype came up many times. Its antigen is still unknown. TCRdb reprocessed the RT-PCR reads via MiXCR and lists one record per CDR3 protein. Among fewer than 600,000 distinct CDR3 sequences listed, approximately 7.7% were seen once. This receptor was taken from a man in his fifties or sixties who received an inactivated influenza vaccine. Material: PBMCs from blood, obtained around 25 months after vaccination. The chain recombines TRBV6-5 with TRBJ2-7, with D unresolved. The chain's CDR3 is CASSYEPGYEQYF. DNA of the CDR3: TGTGCCAGCAGTTATGAGCCGGGTTACGAGCAGTACTTC.